This T cell receptor beta chain was captured in a study of blood T cells in healthy people across ages. Germline loops: CDR1 SEHNR, CDR2 FQNEAQ (reference sequence). V was clipped by 9 bases and J by 2 bases; unmatched bases: 6. The CDR3 extends over 13 amino acids. This clonotype was seen only a few times. Then a second PCR, running roughly 6 to 12 cycles, was carried out with a sample-barcoded 5' primer and a J-beta primer mix. One entry per CDR3 protein, called by TCRdb with MiXCR from the 5' RACE reads. The sample holds some 760,000 distinct CDR3 sequences; 20% to 30% are singletons and the top ten take 9.4%. A further study also used this sample, focusing on T cells of mothers and their children.

Sequencing was done on a sample of blood. V usage is TRBV7-9 and J usage is TRBJ2-7; TRBD1 matches at 8 bases. The TCR sequence derives from a boy aged 5-17 years in good health. The CDR3 region has the DNA TGTGCCAGTGGGGACAGGACAGCCTACGAGCAGTACTTC. Its translation: CASGDRTAYEQYF.